This T cell receptor beta chain was captured in a study of cytomegalovirus exposure and HLA in healthy donors. Per the germline V gene, CDR1 is WNHNN and CDR2 is SYGVQD (reference sequence). The CDR3 totals 16 residues. V shed 3 bases, J shed 2 bases, and the junction held 4 bases outside the gene matches. PCR amplification relied on 60 Vbeta primers (plus 13 Jbeta primers). The repertoire was sequenced with immunoSEQ multiplex PCR; TCRdb's copy has only in-frame clones and lacks some. The sample shows fewer than 150,000 clones, less than 85% of them seen only once. The source of this sequence is a man in his forties in good health and CMV-seronegative. The V call is TRBV10-1, the J call TRBJ2-2, with TRBD1 matching over 9 bases. Sequencing input: PBMCs. Written as DNA, the CDR3 is TGCGCCAGCAGTGAAAGGGGACAGGGTAACACCGGGGAGCTGTTTTTT. Encoded protein: CASSERGQGNTGELFF.